The 31 T cell receptor beta chains presented below share a single source sample, sequenced in a study of T cells after yellow fever vaccination. TCRdb recomputed calls from the 5' RACE reads with MiXCR, one row per CDR3 protein. This sample has 250,000 to 350,000 distinct CDR3 sequences, with 7.5% to 9.5% found just once. The specimen comprised CD4+ T cells sorted from PBMCs, sampled 5 days after the yellow fever booster vaccination. These receptors came from a man aged 18 to 35 who received the YFV17D yellow fever vaccine.

This chain connects TRBV2 to TRBJ2-2; TRBD2 agrees at 9 bases. CDR1 is SNHLY and CDR2 is FYNNEI in the germline V gene. V lost 5 bases and J lost 7; bases outside the gene matches: 5. The CDR3 is made up of 14 amino acids. Here the CDR3 DNA reads TGTGCCAGCAGTCGTGCGGGGGGGATCGGGGAGCTGTTTTTT. Its protein is CASSRAGGIGELFF.

The chain is built from TRBV7-8 and TRBJ1-5; D perhaps matches TRBD1 (5 bases). Germline loops: CDR1 SGHVS, CDR2 FQNEAQ. The CDR3 is 15 residues long. Trimming shortened V by 1 base and J by 5 bases, and 12 bases separated the two germline ends. CDR3 nucleotides: TGTGCCAGCAGCTTAGGCGGGTTAGGGGATCAGCCCCAGCATTTT. Translating it yields CASSLGGLGDQPQHF.

This clonotype came up many times. The chain links TRBV6-5 to TRBJ2-7, with TRBD1 matching over 9 bases. The CDR3 runs to 16 residues. V dropped 0 bases and J dropped 2; count of bases not matched to a gene: 5. Germline V gives CDR1 MNHEY, CDR2 SVGAGI. The CDR3 spells CASSYSTGGSPYEQYF. For the CDR3, the DNA is TGTGCCAGCAGTTACTCGACAGGGGGAAGCCCCTACGAGCAGTACTTC.

This chain links TRBV28 with TRBJ1-1; D may be TRBD1 (6 bases). Trimming pared 7 bases from V and 1 base from J, leaving 10 bases between. The CDR3 runs to 13 residues. The germline V gene encodes CDR1 MDHEN and CDR2 SYDVKM. CDR3 coding DNA: TGTGCCAGCAAGGTAGGGGGGAACACTGAAGCTTTCTTT. This translates into CASKVGGNTEAFF.

This clonotype was recorded a few times. The chain employs TRBV20-1 and TRBJ2-7; no reliable D call. V was trimmed by 5 bases and J by 2 bases, leaving 16 bases between them. Germline CDR1 and CDR2: DFQATT and SNEGSKA (reference sequence). This CDR3 is built from 14 residues. The CDR3 spells CSAVTRKGPYEQYF. The CDR3 region has the DNA TGCAGTGCTGTGACGAGGAAAGGCCCCTACGAGCAGTACTTC.

The chain combines TRBV6-5 with TRBJ1-2; D not resolved. The CDR3 spans 13 residues. V lost 0 bases, J lost 4 bases, and 6 bases lay in between. Germline V gives CDR1 MNHEY, CDR2 SVGAGI. As DNA, the CDR3 is TGTGCCAGCAGTTACTCCGGTCTCTATGGCTACACCTTC. Translation gives CASSYSGLYGYTF.

This clonotype was observed a few times. This chain links TRBV18 with TRBJ2-1, with 14 bases identical to TRBD2. Per germline, CDR1 KGHSH and CDR2 LQKENI. Losses at the gene ends were 3 bases for V and 4 bases for J; bases not matched to a gene: 5. CDR3 length: 17 amino acids. CDR3 amino acids: CASSPRTSGGPYNEQFF. DNA for the CDR3: TGTGCCAGCTCACCTCGGACTAGCGGGGGGCCTTACAATGAGCAGTTCTTC.

This clonotype came up many times. The chain is built from TRBV7-6 and TRBJ2-5; 7 bases agree with TRBD1. CDR1 and CDR2 from the germline V gene are SGHVS and FNYEAQ. V lost 5 bases to trimming and J lost 3 bases; unmatched junction nucleotides: 3. The CDR3 is made up of 13 amino acids. This CDR3 reads CASSLRGKETQYF. The CDR3 DNA follows: TGTGCCAGCAGCCTCAGGGGGAAAGAGACCCAGTACTTC.

The chain combines TRBV4-3 with TRBJ2-2; TRBD2 is a possible D gene (6 bases). The CDR3 consists of 16 residues. The germline V gene has CDR1 LGHNA and CDR2 YSLEER. Trimming cost V 2 bases and J 2 bases, with 12 bases left between them. The CDR3 sequence is CASSQQGGINTGELFF. DNA for the CDR3: TGCGCCAGCAGCCAACAAGGCGGGATTAACACCGGGGAGCTGTTTTTT.

The chain couples TRBV6-1 to TRBJ1-2, with D maybe TRBD1 (6 bases). CDR1 is MNHNS, CDR2 SASEGT, per germline. The length of the CDR3 is 15 residues. Trimming removed 6 bases from V and 2 bases from J, with 16 bases in between. Here the CDR3 DNA reads TGTGCCAGCAGCCTAAGGGGGGGATTCAACTATGGCTACACCTTC. It encodes CASSLRGGFNYGYTF.

This clonotype has a handful of counts. The rearrangement links TRBV20-1 to TRBJ2-5; 11 bases map to TRBD2. V shed 5 bases and J 4 bases; nucleotides not matched to a gene: 12. Germline V gene sequence: CDR1 DFQATT, CDR2 SNEGSKA (reference sequence). This CDR3 contains 16 residues. The CDR3 bases are TGCAGTGCTGAGCCACTAGCGGGGGTTTCAGGAGAGACCCAGTACTTC. As protein: CSAEPLAGVSGETQYF.

This sequence joins TRBV10-3 and TRBJ1-3; TRBD1 is a possible D gene (6 bases). The CDR3 loop spans 14 amino acids. Trimming removed 6 bases from V and 4 bases from J, with 13 bases in between. Germline assignment: CDR1 ENHRY and CDR2 SYGVKD. CDR3 nucleotide sequence: TGTGCCATCAGCGCAATGACAGGCGGAAACACCATATATTTT. This encodes CAISAMTGGNTIYF.

The CDR3 sequence: CSAPGTGDTEAFF. DNA of the CDR3: TGCAGTGCTCCCGGGACGGGGGACACTGAAGCTTTCTTT. This rearrangement joins TRBV20-1 to TRBJ1-1; a weak D match, TRBD1 (5 bases). This CDR3 contains 13 residues. Germline lookup yields CDR1 DFQATT and CDR2 SNEGSKA (reference sequence). Trimming shortened V by 5 bases and J by 3 bases, and 13 bases separated the two germline ends.

This clonotype was counted only a few times. This rearrangement joins TRBV7-2 to TRBJ2-7; D ambiguous. The germline V gene has CDR1 SGHTA and CDR2 FQGNSA. The V and J ends lost 4 bases and 3 bases respectively, with 7 bases between them. The CDR3 runs to 12 residues. DNA for the CDR3: TGTGCCAGCAGCTGGCGAGACTACGAGCAGTACTTC. Its translation: CASSWRDYEQYF.

This clonotype was observed a handful of times. The V and J genes are TRBV16 and TRBJ1-5; no definite D call. Germline V CDR1 and CDR2: KGHSY, FQNENV. This CDR3 has 15 residues. The V gene lost 2 bases and the J gene lost 5 bases, with 13 bases spanning the gap. The CDR3 loop reads CASSQIDRDYQPQHF. The DNA of the CDR3 is TGTGCCAGCAGCCAAATAGACCGTGACTATCAGCCCCAGCATTTT.

The V call is TRBV5-1, the J call TRBJ1-6; 8 bases map to TRBD1. The length of the CDR3 is 15 residues. The germline CDR1 and CDR2 sequences are SGHRS and YFSETQ. With 1 base clipped from V and 9 bases from J, the junction kept 6 bases outside the gene matches. CDR3 amino acids: CASSLQGASISPLHF. CDR3 bases: TGCGCCAGCAGCTTGCAGGGGGCCTCAATTTCACCCCTCCACTTT.

The chain uses TRBV4-3 and TRBJ1-6; perhaps TRBD1 as D (5 bases). The CDR3 is 14 amino acids. Germline V lookup: CDR1 LGHNA, CDR2 YSLEER. The V gene lost 4 bases and the J gene lost 8 bases, with 12 bases spanning the gap. In DNA, the CDR3 is TGCGCCAGCAGCCCCCAGGGCCTCCATTCACCCCTCCACTTT. It specifies CASSPQGLHSPLHF.

This chain uses TRBV3-1 with TRBJ1-6; 8 bases agree with TRBD1. CDR1 is LGHDT and CDR2 is YNNKEL in the germline V gene (reference sequence). The CDR3 consists of 15 residues. Trimming at V came to 4 bases and at J to 8 bases, leaving 7 bases not matched to a gene. The CDR3 is CASSLGTGTDSPLHF. The CDR3 region has the DNA TGTGCCAGCAGCCTAGGGACAGGAACAGATTCACCCCTCCACTTT.

This clonotype was picked up a small number of times. The chain is built from TRBV11-2 and TRBJ1-2; no definite D call. With 4 bases removed from V and 4 bases from J, the gap between germline ends came to 13 bases. Germline lookup yields CDR1 SGHAT and CDR2 FQNNGV. The CDR3 runs 14 residues. CDR3 coding DNA: TGTGCCAGCAGCTCGCCCCGGACCTTCTATGGCTACACCTTC. Translated: CASSSPRTFYGYTF.

DNA of the CDR3: TGTGCCAGCAGTATGAACCGGGCGGGAGAGCAGTACGTC. Protein: CASSMNRAGEQYV. The chain employs TRBV28 and TRBJ2-7, with a weak D call TRBD2 (6 bases). The CDR3 consists of 13 residues. Germline CDR1 is MDHEN and CDR2 is SYDVKM. V lost 5 bases, J lost 7 bases, and 15 bases lay in between.

The chain is built from TRBV30 and TRBJ2-1, with D hard to call. CDR1 and CDR2 (germline): GTSNPN, SVGIG (reference sequence). The CDR3 totals 10 residues. V dropped 1 base and J dropped 9 bases, with 4 bases sitting between them. The CDR3 region has the DNA TGTGCCTGGAGTGCAGGTGAGCAGTTCTTC. Translating it yields CAWSAGEQFF.

This clonotype was seen only a few times. The chain employs TRBV4-1 and TRBJ1-2; D gene unclear. Deletions cut 4 bases from V and 4 bases from J, with 16 bases between. The CDR3 runs to 15 residues. Germline V CDR1 and CDR2: MGHRA, YSYEKL. This CDR3 reads CASSPISAEGYGYTF. DNA for the CDR3: TGCGCCAGCAGCCCGATTTCGGCTGAGGGCTATGGCTACACCTTC.

V is TRBV11-2 and J is TRBJ1-4; tentative D call: TRBD1 (6 bases). With 1 base removed from V and 2 bases from J, the gap between germline ends came to 11 bases. Germline lookup yields CDR1 SGHAT and CDR2 FQNNGV. The length of the CDR3 is 16 residues. CDR3: CASSLGRDTTNEKLFF. As DNA, the CDR3 is TGTGCCAGCAGCTTAGGTCGGGACACCACTAATGAAAAACTGTTTTTT.

Details on this clonotype: The junction departs from germline at one end; a sequencing error may be responsible. This chain joins TRBV12-3 or TRBV12-4 and TRBJ2-7; the D is unclear. CDR3 length equals 11 residues. The CDR3: CASRLRSEQYF. The CDR3 nucleotides read TGTGCCAGCCGTTTAAGATCGGAGCAGTACTTC.

The genes are TRBV6-5 and TRBJ2-3; no clear D gene. The CDR3 spans 15 residues. Trimming cost V 1 base and J 4 bases, with 12 bases left between them. CDR1 MNHEY and CDR2 SVGAGI come from the germline V gene. The CDR3 loop reads CASSYFSVGADTQYF. CDR3 nucleotides: TGTGCCAGCAGTTACTTTTCAGTCGGCGCAGATACGCAGTATTTT.

This clonotype was counted ten times or more. The chain links TRBV25-1 to TRBJ2-7, with D maybe TRBD1 (7 bases). The germline CDR1 and CDR2 sequences are MGHDK and SYGVNS. V was clipped by 6 bases and J by 2 bases, with 14 bases between them. This CDR3 region has 14 residues. CDR3 nucleotide sequence: TGTGCCAGCAGCCTCCCAGGGGGGCCCTACGAGCAGTACTTC. Encoded protein: CASSLPGGPYEQYF.

This clonotype was picked up many times. The chain employs TRBV7-2 and TRBJ1-5, with D uncertain. The V gene's germline CDR1 is SGHTA and CDR2 FQGNSA. Trimming pared 1 base from V and 4 bases from J, leaving 5 bases between. This CDR3 is built from 13 residues. The CDR3 is CASSLDQNQPQHF. The CDR3 region has the DNA TGTGCCAGCAGCTTAGACCAAAATCAGCCCCAGCATTTT.

This clonotype came up a few times. This chain links TRBV6-5 with TRBJ2-1, with 7 bases matching TRBD1. J gave up 10 bases and V 5 bases, and 11 bases lay outside the gene matches. This CDR3 has 14 amino acids. The V gene's germline CDR1 is MNHEY and CDR2 SVGAGI. CDR3 region: CASSKTGQSFEQFF. In nucleotides, the CDR3 is TGTGCCAGCAGTAAAACGGGACAGTCTTTCGAGCAGTTCTTC.

In this sample, this clonotype turned up many times. A read error may account for a junction end that differs from germline. The chain links TRBV18 to TRBJ1-5; D remains unclear. The CDR3 is 13 residues long. Per the germline V gene, CDR1 is KGHSH and CDR2 is LQKENI. CDR3 sequence: CASSPGGNQPQHF. The DNA of the CDR3 is TGCGCCAGCAGCCCCGGTGGCAATCAGCCCCAGCATTTT.

This clonotype was observed a handful of times. This chain links TRBV6-1 with TRBJ2-7; 8 bases line up with TRBD1. After removal of 3 bases from V and 7 bases from J, the junction contained 8 bases not matched to a gene. The V gene's germline CDR1 is MNHNS and CDR2 SASEGT. There are 14 residues in the CDR3. CDR3 nucleotide sequence: TGTGCCAGCAGTGACCAGCCTAGACAGGGGGAGCAGTACGTC. Amino acid sequence: CASSDQPRQGEQYV.

The sample holds many counts of this clonotype. The V gene is TRBV5-1, the J gene TRBJ2-3, with 9 bases lining up with TRBD2. The germline gives CDR1 SGHRS, CDR2 YFSETQ. The CDR3 is 15 residues long. Trimming at V came to 6 bases and at J to 6 bases, leaving 11 bases not matched to a gene. In DNA form, the CDR3 reads TGCGCCAGCAAGGGCACCGGGACTAGCTTGGATACGCAGTATTTT. Translated, it gives CASKGTGTSLDTQYF.